In this sample, the clone carrying this TCR beta chain turned up many times. This specimen comes from a study of neurological immune-mediated disorders. The germline V gene encodes CDR1 SGHNT and CDR2 YYREEE (reference sequence). The CDR3 is 14 amino acids. Trimming pared 4 bases from V and 5 bases from J, leaving 15 bases between. TCRdb used MiXCR to reprocess the 5' RACE reads, holding one entry per CDR3 protein. Here the sample spans 45,000 to 50,000 distinct CDR3 sequences, about 25% being singletons. This TCR came from an older woman in good health. The chain employs TRBV5-4 and TRBJ2-5; D is perhaps TRBD2 (6 bases). Sequencing was carried out using PBMCs. CDR3 DNA: TGTGCCAGCAGCCCGCGGGGCGGCGTGGAGACCCAGTACTTC. This gives the protein CASSPRGGVETQYF.